This is a list of T cell receptor beta chains from one sample in a study of T cell repertoires in cytomegalovirus infection. One entry per CDR3 protein, called by TCRdb with MiXCR from the reads. The sample has hundreds of thousands of distinct CDR3 sequences; 20% to 25% are singletons. Input material: CD8+ T cells from PBMCs. These receptors came from a human donor in good health (CMV status not recorded). Some clones in this sample may be carry-over from other donors' samples. Each CDR3 is given with its conserved first and last residue. The D gene is left open where the match is weak. The size entry is marked missing in some rows and otherwise reads once, few, many or a size class.

abundance | j_gene | v_gene | d_gene | CDR3aa | CDR3nt
many | TRBJ2-2 | TRBV7-6 | TRBD1 | CASSLGTGGQRQNTGELFF | TGTGCCAGCAGCTTAGGGACAGGGGGCCAGCGGCAGAACACCGGGGAGCTGTTTTTT
many | TRBJ2-1 | TRBV7-2 | TRBD2 | CASSLRLAGSDEQFF | TGTGCCAGCAGCTTGAGACTAGCGGGGTCGGATGAGCAGTTCTTC
NA | TRBJ2-1 | TRBV12-3/TRBV12-4 | TRBD2 | CASSPWTSGGSSYNEQFF | TGTGCCAGCAGTCCTTGGACTAGCGGGGGGTCATCCTACAATGAGCAGTTCTTC
few | TRBJ2-2 | TRBV19 | NA | CASTPMDTGELFF | TGTGCCAGTACCCCTATGGACACCGGGGAGCTGTTTTTT
few | TRBJ2-5 | TRBV12-5 | TRBD1 | CASGLDRGRAETQYF | TGTGCTAGTGGTTTGGACAGGGGGCGAGCAGAGACCCAGTACTTC
few | TRBJ1-2 | TRBV28 | NA | CASSFTGDYGYTF | TGTGCCAGCAGTTTTACCGGGGACTATGGCTACACCTTC
many | TRBJ1-1 | TRBV7-6 | NA | CASSLEGHTEAFF | TGTGCCAGCAGCTTAGAGGGGCACACTGAAGCTTTCTTT
few | TRBJ1-2 | TRBV11-2 | TRBD1 | CASSSTGGEPYGYTF | TGTGCCAGCAGCTCCACAGGGGGAGAGCCCTATGGCTACACCTTC
many | TRBJ1-2 | TRBV7-9 | NA | CASSSGGDPYGYTF | TGTGCCAGCAGCTCCGGAGGGGACCCCTATGGCTACACCTTC
many | TRBJ2-5 | TRBV25-1 | TRBD1 | CASSGTGIQETQYF | TGTGCCAGCAGCGGGACAGGAATCCAAGAGACCCAGTACTTC
few | TRBJ2-3 | TRBV2 | TRBD2 | CASPNAGLAADTQYF | TGTGCCAGCCCCAATGCGGGACTAGCGGCGGATACGCAGTATTTT
many | TRBJ2-7 | TRBV7-8 | NA | CASSFFETTSEQYF | TGTGCCAGCAGCTTCTTCGAGACCACCTCTGAGCAGTACTTC
NA | TRBJ2-1 | TRBV28 | NA | CASSPYGRGRYNEQFF | TGTGCTAGCAGCCCATATGGGCGGGGAAGGTACAATGAGCAGTTCTTC
NA | TRBJ2-1 | TRBV20-1 | TRBD2 | CSASRGGPYNEQFF | TGCAGTGCTAGTCGGGGGGGCCCCTACAATGAGCAGTTCTTC